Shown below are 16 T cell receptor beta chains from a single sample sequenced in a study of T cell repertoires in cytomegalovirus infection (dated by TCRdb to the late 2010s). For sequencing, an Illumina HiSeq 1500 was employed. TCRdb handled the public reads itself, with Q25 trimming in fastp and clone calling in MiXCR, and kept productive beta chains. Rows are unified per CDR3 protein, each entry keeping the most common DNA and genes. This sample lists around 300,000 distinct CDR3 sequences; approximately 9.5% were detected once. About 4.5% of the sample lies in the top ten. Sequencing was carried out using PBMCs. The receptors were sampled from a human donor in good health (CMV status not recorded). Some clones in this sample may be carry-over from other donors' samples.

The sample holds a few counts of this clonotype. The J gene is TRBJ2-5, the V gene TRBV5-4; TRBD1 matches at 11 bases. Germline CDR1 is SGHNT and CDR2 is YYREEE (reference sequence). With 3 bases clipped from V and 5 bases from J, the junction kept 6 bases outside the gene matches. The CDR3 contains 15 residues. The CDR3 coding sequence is TGTGCCAGCAGCTCTGGACAGGGGGCCTATGAGACCCAGTACTTC. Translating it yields CASSSGQGAYETQYF.

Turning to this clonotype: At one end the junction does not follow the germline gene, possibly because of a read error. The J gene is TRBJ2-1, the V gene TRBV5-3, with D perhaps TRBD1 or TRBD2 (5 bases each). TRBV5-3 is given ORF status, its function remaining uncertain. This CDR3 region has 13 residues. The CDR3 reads CASSLDRDPFAFF. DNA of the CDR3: TGTGCCAGCAGCTTGGATAGGGACCCCTTCGCGTTCTTC.

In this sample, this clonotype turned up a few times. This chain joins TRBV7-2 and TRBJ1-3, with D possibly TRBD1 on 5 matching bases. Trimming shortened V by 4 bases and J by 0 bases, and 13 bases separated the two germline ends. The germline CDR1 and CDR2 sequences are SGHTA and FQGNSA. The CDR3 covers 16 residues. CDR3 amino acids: CASSWGLPSSGNTIYF. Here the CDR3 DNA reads TGTGCCAGCAGCTGGGGACTCCCGAGCTCTGGAAACACCATATATTTT.

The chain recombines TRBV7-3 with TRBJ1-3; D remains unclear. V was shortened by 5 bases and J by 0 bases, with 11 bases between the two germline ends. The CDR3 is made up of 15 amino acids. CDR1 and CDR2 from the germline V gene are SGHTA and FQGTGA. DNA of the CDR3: TGTGCCAGCAGCCGACGGCTTACCTCTGGAAACACCATATATTTT. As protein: CASSRRLTSGNTIYF. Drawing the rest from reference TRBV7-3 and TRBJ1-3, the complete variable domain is GAGVSQTPSNKVTEKGKYVELRCDPISGHTALYWYRQSLGQGPEFLIYFQGTGAADDSGLPNDRFFAVRPEGSVSTLKIQRTERGDSAVYLCASSRRLTSGNTIYFGEGSWLTVV.

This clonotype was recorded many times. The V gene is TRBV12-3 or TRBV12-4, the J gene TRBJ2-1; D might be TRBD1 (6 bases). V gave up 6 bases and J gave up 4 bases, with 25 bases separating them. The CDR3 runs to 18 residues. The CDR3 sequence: CASSTAKVQGRLYNEQFF. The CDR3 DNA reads TGTGCCAGCAGCACCGCTAAAGTACAGGGTAGACTGTACAATGAGCAGTTCTTC.

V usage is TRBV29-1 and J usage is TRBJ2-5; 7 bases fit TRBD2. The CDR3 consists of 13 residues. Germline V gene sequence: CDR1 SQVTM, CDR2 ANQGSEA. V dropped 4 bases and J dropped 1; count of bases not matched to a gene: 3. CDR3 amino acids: CSVVGGGQETQYF. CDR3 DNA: TGCAGCGTTGTCGGCGGGGGCCAAGAGACCCAGTACTTC. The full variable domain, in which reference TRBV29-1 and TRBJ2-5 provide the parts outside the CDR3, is SAVISQKPSRDICQRGTSLTIQCQVDSQVTMMFWYRQQPGQSLTLIATANQGSEATYESGFVIDKFPISRPNLTFSTLTVSNMSPEDSSIYLCSVVGGGQETQYFGPGTRLLVL.

This CDR3 reads CASSPVPSGRQTGELFF. CDR3 nucleotides: TGTGCCAGTAGTCCGGTTCCTAGCGGGAGACAAACCGGGGAGCTGTTTTTT. The rearrangement uses TRBV19 and TRBJ2-2; 10 nucleotides line up with TRBD2. V gave up 5 bases and J gave up 5 bases; unmatched junction bases: 11. This CDR3 has 17 residues. Germline CDR1 and CDR2: LNHDA and SQIVND (reference sequence).

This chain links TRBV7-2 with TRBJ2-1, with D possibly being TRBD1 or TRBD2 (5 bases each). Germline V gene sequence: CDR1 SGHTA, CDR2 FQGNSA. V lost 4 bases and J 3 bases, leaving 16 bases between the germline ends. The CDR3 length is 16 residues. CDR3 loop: CASSYTGLQIYNEQFF. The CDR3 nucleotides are TGTGCCAGCAGCTACACGGGGCTCCAAATCTACAATGAGCAGTTCTTC.

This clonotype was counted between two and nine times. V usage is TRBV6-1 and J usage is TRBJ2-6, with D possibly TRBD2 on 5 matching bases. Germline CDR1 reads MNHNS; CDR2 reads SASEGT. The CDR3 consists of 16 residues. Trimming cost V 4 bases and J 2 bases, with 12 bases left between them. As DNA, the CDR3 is TGTGCCAGCAGTGCCCTAACGGGGACTGGGGCCAACGTCCTGACTTTC. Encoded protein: CASSALTGTGANVLTF.

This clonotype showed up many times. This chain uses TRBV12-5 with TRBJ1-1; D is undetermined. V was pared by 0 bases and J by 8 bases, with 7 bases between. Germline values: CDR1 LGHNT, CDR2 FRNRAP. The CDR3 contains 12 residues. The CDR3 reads CASGLVQPEAFF. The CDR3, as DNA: TGTGCTAGTGGTTTGGTACAGCCCGAAGCTTTCTTT.

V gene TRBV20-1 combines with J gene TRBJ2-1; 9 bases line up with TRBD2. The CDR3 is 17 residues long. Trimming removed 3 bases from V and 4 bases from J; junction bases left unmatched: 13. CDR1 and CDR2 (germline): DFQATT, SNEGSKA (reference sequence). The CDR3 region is CSARQAVGTSLYNEQFF. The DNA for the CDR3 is TGCAGTGCTAGGCAGGCCGTGGGGACTAGCCTTTACAATGAGCAGTTCTTC.

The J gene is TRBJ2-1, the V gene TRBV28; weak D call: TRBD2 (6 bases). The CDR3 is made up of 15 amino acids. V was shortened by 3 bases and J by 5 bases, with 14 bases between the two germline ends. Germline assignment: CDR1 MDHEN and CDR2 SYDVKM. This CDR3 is CASSFVAGPNNEQFF. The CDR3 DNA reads TGTGCCAGCAGTTTTGTGGCGGGACCCAACAATGAGCAGTTCTTC.

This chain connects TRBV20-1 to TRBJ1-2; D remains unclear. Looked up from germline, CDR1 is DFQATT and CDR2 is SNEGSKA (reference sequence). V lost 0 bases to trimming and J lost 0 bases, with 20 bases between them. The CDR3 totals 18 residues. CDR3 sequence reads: CSARDAPPGRVANYGYTF. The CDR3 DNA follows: TGCAGTGCTAGAGATGCCCCGCCCGGAAGGGTGGCTAACTATGGCTACACCTTC.

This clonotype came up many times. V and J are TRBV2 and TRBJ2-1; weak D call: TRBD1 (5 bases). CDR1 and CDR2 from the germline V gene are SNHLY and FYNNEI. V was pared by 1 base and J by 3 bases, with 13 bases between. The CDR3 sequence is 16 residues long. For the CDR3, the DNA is TGTGCCAGCAGTGAAGAAATGGGGCTTCGCTACAATGAGCAGTTCTTC. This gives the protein CASSEEMGLRYNEQFF. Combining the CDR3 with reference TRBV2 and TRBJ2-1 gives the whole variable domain EPEVTQTPSHQVTQMGQEVILRCVPISNHLYFYWYRQILGQKVEFLVSFYNNEISEKSEIFDDQFSVERPDGSNFTLKIRSTKLEDSAMYFCASSEEMGLRYNEQFFGPGTRLTVL.

The CDR3 DNA sequence: TGTGCCATCAAGGGACAGATGGGCACTGAAGCTTTCTTT. It is translated as CAIKGQMGTEAFF. This chain joins TRBV10-3 and TRBJ1-1, with TRBD1 matching 7 bases. The trim removed 7 bases at V and 4 bases at J, leaving 6 bases unmatched. The CDR3 is 13 residues long. Germline CDR1 is ENHRY and CDR2 is SYGVKD.

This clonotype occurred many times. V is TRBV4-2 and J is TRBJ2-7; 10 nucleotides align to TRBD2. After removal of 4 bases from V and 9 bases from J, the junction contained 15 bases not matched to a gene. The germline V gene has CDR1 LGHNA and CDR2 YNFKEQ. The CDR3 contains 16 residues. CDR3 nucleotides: TGTGCCAGCAGCCCCGCGGAGGGACTAGCGCAGACACGGCAGTACTTC. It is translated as CASSPAEGLAQTRQYF.